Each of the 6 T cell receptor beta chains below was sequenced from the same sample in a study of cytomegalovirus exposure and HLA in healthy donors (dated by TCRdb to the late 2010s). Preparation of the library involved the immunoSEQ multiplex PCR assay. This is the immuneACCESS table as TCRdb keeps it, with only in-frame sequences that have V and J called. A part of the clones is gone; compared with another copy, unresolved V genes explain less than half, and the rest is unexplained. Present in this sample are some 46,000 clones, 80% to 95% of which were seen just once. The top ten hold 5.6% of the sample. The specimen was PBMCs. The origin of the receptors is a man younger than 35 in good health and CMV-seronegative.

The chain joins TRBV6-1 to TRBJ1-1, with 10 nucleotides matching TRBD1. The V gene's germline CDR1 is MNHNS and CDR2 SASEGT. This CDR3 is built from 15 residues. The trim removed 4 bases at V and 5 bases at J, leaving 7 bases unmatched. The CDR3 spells CASSGDRGSSTEAFF. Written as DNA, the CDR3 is TGTGCCAGCAGTGGGGACAGGGGATCAAGTACTGAAGCTTTCTTT.

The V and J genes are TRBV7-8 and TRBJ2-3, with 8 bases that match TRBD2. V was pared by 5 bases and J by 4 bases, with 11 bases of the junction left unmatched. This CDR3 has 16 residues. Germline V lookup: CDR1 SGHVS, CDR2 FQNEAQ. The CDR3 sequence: CASSLYGAGVADTQYF. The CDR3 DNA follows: TGTGCCAGCAGCCTATACGGAGCGGGAGTAGCAGATACGCAGTATTTT. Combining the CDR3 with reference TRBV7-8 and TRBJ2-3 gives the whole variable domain GAGVSQSPRYKVAKRGQDVALRCDPISGHVSLFWYQQALGQGPEFLTYFQNEAQLDKSGLPSDRFFAERPEGSVSTLKIQRTQQEDSAVYLCASSLYGAGVADTQYFGPGTRLTVL.

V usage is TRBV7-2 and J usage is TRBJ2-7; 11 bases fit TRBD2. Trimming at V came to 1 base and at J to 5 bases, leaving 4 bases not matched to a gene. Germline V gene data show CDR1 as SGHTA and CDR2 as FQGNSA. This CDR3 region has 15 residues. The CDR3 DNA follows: TGTGCCAGCAGCTTAGGAGGGACTAGCGGCCACGAGCAGTACTTC. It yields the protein CASSLGGTSGHEQYF.

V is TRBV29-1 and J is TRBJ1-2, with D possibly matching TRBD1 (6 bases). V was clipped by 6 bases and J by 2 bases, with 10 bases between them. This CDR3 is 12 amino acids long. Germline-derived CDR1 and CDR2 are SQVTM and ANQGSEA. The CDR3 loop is CSVRGQNYGYTF. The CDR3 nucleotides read TGCAGCGTAAGGGGACAAAACTATGGCTACACCTTC.

The CDR3: CASSITSGGTGSTDTQYF. The CDR3 nucleotides are TGTGCCAGTAGTATAACTAGCGGGGGAACCGGTAGCACAGATACGCAGTATTTT. The chain combines TRBV19 with TRBJ2-3; 11 nucleotides agree with TRBD2. Losses at the gene ends were 2 bases for V and 0 bases for J; bases not matched to a gene: 7. This CDR3 contains 18 residues. Germline V gene data show CDR1 as LNHDA and CDR2 as SQIVND (reference sequence).

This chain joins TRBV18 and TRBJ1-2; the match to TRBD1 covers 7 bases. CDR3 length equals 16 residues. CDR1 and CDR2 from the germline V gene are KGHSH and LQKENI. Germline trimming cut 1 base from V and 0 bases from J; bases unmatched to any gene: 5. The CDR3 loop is CASSPLGQITNYGYTF. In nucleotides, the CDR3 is TGTGCCAGCTCACCACTGGGACAGATTACTAACTATGGCTACACCTTC.